This T cell receptor beta chain was profiled in a study of neurological immune-mediated disorders (dated by TCRdb to about 2019). Study-level background: The study compared peripheral blood TCR-beta repertoires of HTLV-I-associated myelopathy (HAM/TSP) patients, multiple sclerosis patients and healthy controls using UMI-based sequencing. Longitudinal samples, technical triplicates and paired sorted CD4+ and CD8+ T-cell subsets, alongside PBMC samples, were included among the 90 to 130 TCR-beta libraries. Technical triplicate libraries were sequenced so that the variability in frequency of each individual clone could be precisely calculated. The cohort comprised roughly 70 subjects: some 15 HAM/TSP patients, 35 or so multiple sclerosis patients and 20 healthy controls.

Study-wide findings and limitations: TCR clonal expansion was greatest in HAM/TSP patients and smallest in MS patients, who ranked below even healthy controls. No identical CDR3 amino acid sequences were shared among expanded clones across subjects, suggesting private TCR-beta repertoires in all groups.

At least ten counts were recorded for this clonotype. It has no known antigen specificity. Per-base quality was not reported, and no clone a single base away is much larger than it. Interpreted using the paper, the time point label stands for: technical triplicate 2. For the unsorted PBMC libraries, 2 million PBMCs were stored in RNAlater at -80 degrees C until RNA extraction and were used to generate the libraries. PBMCs were separated from peripheral blood using Ficoll-Hypaque density gradient centrifugation and then cryopreserved in liquid nitrogen. cDNA was synthesized by template-switch 5'RACE using a primer carrying a 10-nucleotide random unique molecular identifier by which each TCR transcript was tagged. Over 180 million TCR-beta sequences, covering 15-18 subjects, were produced in each sequencing run. The RNeasy kit was used to extract total RNA. The KAPA Real-time Library Amplification kit was used to amplify TCR-beta VDJ regions with primers for the TCR constant region and the 5'RACE anchor. Sample indexes and Illumina adaptors were added in a first PCR, after which library yield was increased in a second PCR. The roughly 650 bp TCR product was size-selected on a 2% E-gel SizeSelection system after Ampure bead purification. Before pooling, library quality was checked on a Bioanalyzer, concentration was measured with Qubit, and libraries were quantified with the Kapa Library Quantification kit. Libraries were sequenced paired-end 2 x 150 bp on an Illumina HiSeq 2500. To increase sequence diversity, about 24-32% phiX was spiked into each library pool. Under the source paper's analysis protocol: The quality-filtered reads were processed with the UMI-based MiGEC pipeline, whose error correction step removed more than 80% of the raw TCR sequences. IMGT germline references were used for alignment of VDJ genes, and clonotypes were defined by a unique CDR3 amino acid sequence together with V-J genes. VDJtools evaluated clonal expansion, Shannon diversity and CDR3 relatedness (CalcPairwiseDistances, ClusterSamples); CLCbio workbench built phylogenetic trees. Using coefficient-of-variation modelling across technical triplicates, the study counted a clone as expanded if it had at least 8 unique UMIs. The raw public reads went through TCRdb reprocessing: fastp at Q25, MiXCR clone calling, in-frame beta chains kept. Entries are consolidated by CDR3 protein sequence, retaining the most common genes and DNA. The V and J calls and clone size are TCRdb's, not the authors'. The sample records about 59,000 distinct CDR3 sequences, approximately 25% of which are singletons. About 4.9% of the sample is in the top ten clones.

The CDR3, from cysteine to phenylalanine, totals 14 residues. Kept here is only the CDR3 DNA, which spans 42 bases and is read in frame from base 1. Reading the germline V gene gives CDR1 SGHAT and CDR2 FQNNGV. V and J lose 5 bases and 0 bases, and a span of 11 bases separates them. Input material: PBMCs. In this chain, TRBV11-2 is recombined with TRBJ2-7; the D region possibly corresponds to TRBD1 (6 bases align). This clonotype was sampled from a man between 60 and 75 years old with HTLV-1-associated myelopathy (HAM/TSP). The nucleotide sequence reads TGTGCCAGCAGCCCGGACAGTCGCTCCTACGAGCAGTACTTC. Translated, this gives CASSPDSRSYEQYF.